This T cell receptor beta chain appears in the sequencing data of a study of OX40 agonist ivuxolimab in advanced cancers. A note on this clone: Its antigen is unknown.

General observations from the study: Fewer expanded clones were found on average in CD4+ than in CD8+ T cells.

The repertoire was sequenced with immunoSEQ multiplex PCR; TCRdb's copy has only in-frame clones and lacks some. This table has 72,000 or so clones, around 82% appearing once. The germline CDR1 and CDR2 sequences are MNHNY and SVGAGI (reference sequence). This CDR3 has 12 amino acids. Trimming removed 10 bases from V and 4 bases from J; junction bases left unmatched: 6. This clonotype originated in an adult with an advanced solid tumor such as melanoma, head and neck, liver or kidney cancer. Material: CD4+ or CD8+ T cells sorted from blood, obtained in a trial of the OX40 agonist ivuxolimab. This chain links TRBV6-6 with TRBJ1-1; 7 bases agree with TRBD1. Here the CDR3 reads CATSGGGTEAFF. The CDR3 DNA reads TGTGCCACCTCAGGGGGTGGCACTGAAGCTTTCTTT.